The present T cell receptor beta chain was sequenced within a study of cytomegalovirus exposure and HLA in healthy donors. As regards this clone: The antigen remains unidentified.

The CDR3 length is 13 residues. Germline lookup yields CDR1 MNHEY and CDR2 SMNVEV (reference sequence). The ends lost 9 bases at V and 7 bases at J; junction bases unmatched: 12. The PCR used 60 Vbeta and 13 Jbeta primers. The data were produced by immunoSEQ multiplex PCR, yet TCRdb's version contains in-frame clones alone and is incomplete. The sample gives around 130,000 clones, less than 85% of which show up once; 1% is in the top ten. Study findings and constraints: V- and J-gene trimming in TCR beta was tied to a missense DCLRE1C variant by an analysis performed later.

The genes are TRBV27 and TRBJ2-7, with TRBD1 matching 7 bases. This clonotype originated in a man aged 40-49 years in good health and CMV-seronegative. The sequencing sample was made of PBMCs. CDR3 protein: CASSPQPGGEQYF. CDR3 coding DNA: TGTGCCAGTAGCCCGCAACCAGGGGGAGAGCAGTACTTC.